The 26 T cell receptor beta chains below come from one sample, sequenced in a study of OX40 agonist ivuxolimab in advanced cancers. Sequencing was performed with immunoSEQ multiplex PCR; in TCRdb, only in-frame clones are kept and a portion is missing. The data contain fewer than 80,000 clones, under 90% of them singletons. The sample consisted of CD4+ or CD8+ T cells sorted from blood, taken in a trial of the OX40 agonist ivuxolimab. The receptor set was obtained from an adult with an advanced solid tumor such as melanoma, head and neck, liver or kidney cancer.

The chain joins TRBV15 to TRBJ2-6; D not resolved. V lost 0 bases and J 1 base, leaving 16 bases between the germline ends. The CDR3 sequence is 19 residues long. Germline CDR1 is LNHNV and CDR2 is YYDKDF (reference sequence). CDR3 sequence reads: CATSRDKAGRLSGANVLTF. DNA for the CDR3: TGTGCCACCAGCAGAGATAAAGCCGGACGCCTATCTGGGGCCAACGTCCTGACTTTC.

The genes are TRBV7-9 and TRBJ1-2; TRBD1 agrees at 10 bases. The ends lost 0 bases at V and 1 base at J; junction bases unmatched: 2. The CDR3 is 16 residues long. CDR1 is SEHNR, CDR2 FQNEAQ, per germline (reference sequence). The CDR3 DNA reads TGTGCCAGCAGCTTAGCCGGGGACAGGGGTAACTATGGCTACACCTTC. Its protein product is CASSLAGDRGNYGYTF. The variable domain in full, completed from reference TRBV7-9 and TRBJ1-2, reads DTGVSQNPRHKITKRGQNVTFRCDPISEHNRLYWYRQTLGQGPEFLTYFQNEAQLEKSRLLSDRFSAERPKGSFSTLEIQRTEQGDSAMYLCASSLAGDRGNYGYTFGSGTRLTVV.

The chain is built from TRBV6-6 and TRBJ2-3; D unresolved. Germline lookup yields CDR1 MNHNY and CDR2 SVGAGI (reference sequence). V lost 4 bases to trimming and J lost 2 bases, with 16 bases between them. The CDR3 consists of 16 residues. The CDR3 DNA reads as TGTGCCAGCAGTTCCCGGGCCACCCGATTCACAGATACGCAGTATTTT. It is translated as CASSSRATRFTDTQYF.

Details on this clone: The conserved final phenylalanine or tryptophan is absent from the CDR3, which likely points to a read error. The CDR3 reads CASSLASYEQYY. The DNA for the CDR3 is TGTGCCAGCAGCTTAGCGTCCTACGAGCAGTACTAC. This rearrangement joins TRBV6-6 to TRBJ2-7, with D possibly TRBD2 on 5 matching bases. The CDR3 is made up of 12 amino acids. V was cut by 6 bases and J by 1 base, with 7 bases left in between. From germline, CDR1 is MNHNY and CDR2 SVGAGI (reference sequence).

The chain joins TRBV6-5 to TRBJ2-1; D could derive from TRBD1 or TRBD2 (5 bases each). Germline V gene sequence: CDR1 MNHEY, CDR2 SVGAGI. The V and J ends lost 2 bases and 10 bases respectively, with 15 bases between them. CDR3 length equals 14 residues. The CDR3 loop is CASSYGTGPGEQFF. The CDR3 DNA reads TGTGCCAGCAGTTACGGGACCGGGCCGGGCGAGCAGTTCTTC.

The gene calls are TRBV7-9 and TRBJ2-7; TRBD1 agrees at 7 bases. Germline V gene lookup returns CDR1 SEHNR and CDR2 FQNEAQ (reference sequence). V dropped 4 bases and J dropped 7; count of bases not matched to a gene: 13. This CDR3 is 15 amino acids long. The CDR3 DNA sequence: TGTGCCAGCAGCTCTCGTACAGGGGCGATTAAGGAGCAGTACTTC. Residues: CASSSRTGAIKEQYF.

The rearrangement links TRBV11-2 to TRBJ1-2; a possible D gene is TRBD1 (6 bases). Germline loops: CDR1 SGHAT, CDR2 FQNNGV. Trimming pared 4 bases from V and 8 bases from J, leaving 11 bases between. This CDR3 spans 12 amino acids. For the CDR3, the DNA is TGTGCCAGCAGCTCAGGGGTTTGGGGCTACACCTTC. It encodes CASSSGVWGYTF.

This clone came up once. The V and J genes are TRBV4-2 and TRBJ1-6, with D hard to call. This CDR3 comprises 17 residues. Deletions cut 1 base from V and 6 bases from J, with 16 bases between. In germline, CDR1 is LGHNA, CDR2 YNFKEQ. The DNA of the CDR3 is TGTGCCAGCAGCCAAGCATATGGTGACCGGACTAATTCACCCCTCCACTTT. Amino acid sequence: CASSQAYGDRTNSPLHF.

The chain has TRBV4-2 and TRBJ1-4; D gene ambiguous. CDR3 length: 15 residues. Germline CDR1 reads LGHNA; CDR2 reads YNFKEQ. Trimming shortened V by 0 bases and J by 4 bases, and 9 bases separated the two germline ends. CDR3 DNA sequence: TGTGCCAGCAGCCAAGATCGGAAAGATAATGAAAAACTGTTTTTT. It encodes CASSQDRKDNEKLFF.

The chain links TRBV4-3 to TRBJ1-2; TRBD1 agrees at 7 bases. CDR3 length: 16 residues. The trim removed 1 base at V and 4 bases at J, leaving 9 bases unmatched. The germline gives CDR1 LGHNA, CDR2 YSLEER. CDR3 nucleotides: TGCGCCAGCAGCCAAGGAGGGGGCGCATCCAGCTATGGCTACACCTTC. Its protein product is CASSQGGGASSYGYTF.

The J gene is TRBJ1-4, the V gene TRBV5-1, with D tentatively TRBD1 (6 bases). The V end lost 0 bases, the J end lost 7 bases, and 22 bases lay between the germline ends. CDR1 is SGHRS and CDR2 is YFSETQ in the germline V gene. The CDR3 runs to 18 residues. The CDR3 sequence: CASSLGTDPIGYPEKLFF. CDR3 nucleotides: TGCGCCAGCAGCTTGGGGACAGATCCCATAGGGTATCCTGAAAAACTGTTTTTT.

In its sample, this clone was seen a few times. The J gene is TRBJ1-2, the V gene TRBV10-3; 9 bases agree with TRBD1. This CDR3 region has 14 residues. The trim removed 10 bases at V and 1 base at J, leaving 7 bases unmatched. Germline-derived CDR1 and CDR2 are ENHRY and SYGVKD. The CDR3 nucleotides are TGTGCCAGCGGTTCGGGACAGGGTAACTATGGCTACACCTTC. Translating gives CASGSGQGNYGYTF.

The CDR3 sequence is CASSQTGSGANVLTF. The CDR3 nucleotides read TGTGCCAGCTCACAGACCGGCTCTGGGGCCAACGTCCTGACTTTC. The chain recombines TRBV18 with TRBJ2-6; no definite D call. CDR1 and CDR2 from the germline V gene are KGHSH and LQKENI. Trimming left V 4 bases short and J 0 bases short, with 7 bases between. The CDR3 is 15 residues long.

The chain employs TRBV9 and TRBJ1-6; D is unclear. This CDR3 comprises 17 residues. Germline V gives CDR1 SGDLS, CDR2 YYNGEE. The V and J ends lost 4 bases and 0 bases respectively, with 14 bases between them. CDR3 sequence: CASSLGGGSSYNSPLHF. CDR3 in DNA: TGTGCCAGCAGCTTAGGAGGAGGGAGCTCCTATAATTCACCCCTCCACTTT.

The chain employs TRBV6-6 and TRBJ1-4; no definite D call. The V gene's germline CDR1 is MNHNY and CDR2 SVGAGI (reference sequence). The CDR3 is 13 amino acids. The germline V and J ends were trimmed by 2 bases and 5 bases, with 6 bases remaining between them. CDR3 in DNA: TGTGCCAGCAGTTACGGGTGGAATGAAAAACTGTTTTTT. It encodes CASSYGWNEKLFF.

The table lists this clone with a few counts. This rearrangement joins TRBV15 to TRBJ1-5; TRBD1 is a possible D gene (5 bases). The CDR3 has 15 residues. The germline V gene has CDR1 LNHNV and CDR2 YYDKDF (reference sequence). With 3 bases removed from V and 6 bases from J, the gap between germline ends came to 15 bases. This CDR3 is CATSRGVGGIQPQHF. In nucleotides, the CDR3 is TGTGCCACCAGCAGGGGGGTTGGAGGGATTCAGCCCCAGCATTTT.

The rearrangement joins TRBV14 to TRBJ1-2, with 11 nucleotides matching TRBD1. The CDR3 covers 15 residues. J gave up 8 bases and V 0 bases, and 5 bases lay outside the gene matches. CDR1 and CDR2 (germline): SGHDN, FVKESK. As DNA, the CDR3 is TGTGCCAGCAGCCAAGACCTGGACAGGGGGCCAGGCTACACCTTC. It is translated as CASSQDLDRGPGYTF.

The gene calls are TRBV5-6 and TRBJ2-3, with D perhaps TRBD2 (6 bases). The V gene lost 3 bases and the J gene lost 4 bases, with 9 bases spanning the gap. The CDR3 is 13 amino acids. Germline CDR1 SGHDT, CDR2 YYEEEE. The DNA for the CDR3 is TGTGCCAGCAGCTCTCCGGGGGCAGATACGCAGTATTTT. The encoded protein is CASSSPGADTQYF.

The chain couples TRBV27 to TRBJ2-7, with D possibly being TRBD1 (6 bases). Germline V gene data show CDR1 as MNHEY and CDR2 as SMNVEV (reference sequence). CDR3 length equals 15 residues. The germline V and J ends were trimmed by 6 bases and 3 bases, with 18 bases remaining between them. The CDR3 loop is CASRLGAGRVYEQYF. CDR3 in DNA: TGTGCCAGCAGACTGGGGGCGGGTCGGGTCTACGAGCAGTACTTC.

This chain links TRBV5-6 with TRBJ1-2; the D gene is possibly TRBD1 (5 bases). The germline gives CDR1 SGHDT, CDR2 YYEEEE. The germline V and J ends were trimmed by 6 bases and 5 bases, with 23 bases remaining between them. This CDR3 spans 16 amino acids. The DNA of the CDR3 is TGTGCCAGCACTTCCTCCCCGGACACAAAGACGTATGGCTACACCTTC. Protein product: CASTSSPDTKTYGYTF. Together with reference TRBV5-6 and TRBJ1-2, the CDR3 gives the full variable domain: DAGVTQSPTHLIKTRGQQVTLRCSPKSGHDTVSWYQQALGQGPQFIFQYYEEEERQRGNFPDRFSGHQFPNYSSELNVNALLLGDSALYLCASTSSPDTKTYGYTFGSGTRLTVV.

This rearrangement joins TRBV7-9 to TRBJ2-7, with 10 bases matching TRBD1. Germline loops: CDR1 SEHNR, CDR2 FQNEAQ (reference sequence). V lost 5 bases and J lost 7; bases outside the gene matches: 11. The CDR3 has 15 amino acids. The CDR3, as DNA: TGTGCCAGCAGCCCCGGGGGGACAGGGGCGAGGGAGCAGTACTTC. It translates to CASSPGGTGAREQYF.

The chain couples TRBV11-3 to TRBJ2-5; D is ambiguous. Trimming left V 0 bases short and J 1 base short, with 0 bases between. The CDR3 length is 12 residues. In germline, CDR1 is SGHNT, CDR2 YENEEA. CDR3 in amino acids: CASSLDQETQYF. The CDR3 nucleotides are TGTGCCAGCAGCTTAGACCAAGAGACCCAGTACTTC.

The chain is built from TRBV5-6 and TRBJ2-7; D unresolved. Germline assignment: CDR1 SGHDT and CDR2 YYEEEE. This CDR3 region has 12 residues. V lost 5 bases and J 3 bases, leaving 9 bases between the germline ends. CDR3 sequence (DNA): TGTGCCAGCAGTCGGGCCAACTACGAGCAGTACTTC. Its protein product is CASSRANYEQYF.

The J gene is TRBJ1-1, the V gene TRBV7-2; no clear D. Per the germline V gene, CDR1 is SGHTA and CDR2 is FQGNSA. The CDR3 is made up of 13 amino acids. The ends were cut back, 5 bases at V and 2 bases at J, with 9 bases in the middle. CDR3 region: CASSPVINTEAFF. CDR3 sequence (DNA): TGTGCCAGCAGCCCGGTTATTAACACTGAAGCTTTCTTT.

The chain employs TRBV29-1 and TRBJ1-3; 8 nucleotides align to TRBD1. The V and J ends lost 5 bases and 2 bases, in that order; junction bases with no gene match: 5. Germline V lookup: CDR1 SQVTM, CDR2 ANQGSEA. This CDR3 spans 14 amino acids. The CDR3 reads CSVRLTGAGNTIYF. The CDR3 DNA reads TGCAGCGTTCGACTGACAGGGGCTGGAAACACCATATATTTT.

The genes are TRBV23-1 and TRBJ2-5; 9 nucleotides line up with TRBD1. The J call may be wrong; the DNA end is better matched by TRBJ2-7. TRBV23-1 is classed as an ORF, of uncertain function. This CDR3 spans 15 amino acids. The CDR3 here is CASSHLGQGAYEQYF. CDR3 coding DNA: TGCGCCAGCAGTCACCTGGGACAGGGTGCCTACGAGCAGTACTTC.